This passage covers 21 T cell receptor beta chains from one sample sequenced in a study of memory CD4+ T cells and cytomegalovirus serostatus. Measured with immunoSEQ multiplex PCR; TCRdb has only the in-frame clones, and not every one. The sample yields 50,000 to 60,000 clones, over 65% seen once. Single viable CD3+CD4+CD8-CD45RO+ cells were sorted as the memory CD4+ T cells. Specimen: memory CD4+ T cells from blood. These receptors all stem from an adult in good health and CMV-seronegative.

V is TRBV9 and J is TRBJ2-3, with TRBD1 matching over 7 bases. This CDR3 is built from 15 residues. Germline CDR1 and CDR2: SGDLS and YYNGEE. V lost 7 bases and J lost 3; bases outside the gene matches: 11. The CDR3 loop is CASARVGGSTDTQYF. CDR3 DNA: TGTGCCAGCGCTAGGGTAGGGGGCTCGACAGATACGCAGTATTTT.

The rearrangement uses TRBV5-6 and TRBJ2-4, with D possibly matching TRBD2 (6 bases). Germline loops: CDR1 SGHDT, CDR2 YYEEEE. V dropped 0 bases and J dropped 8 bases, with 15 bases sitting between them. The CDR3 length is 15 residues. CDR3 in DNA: TGTGCCAGCAGCTTGGGGTTCGGGGGAAGGGACATTCAGTACTTC. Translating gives CASSLGFGGRDIQYF.

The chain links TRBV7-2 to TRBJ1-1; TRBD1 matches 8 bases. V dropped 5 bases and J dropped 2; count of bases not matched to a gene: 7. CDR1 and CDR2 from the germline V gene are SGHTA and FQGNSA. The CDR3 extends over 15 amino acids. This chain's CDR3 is CASSPMTGVNTEAFF. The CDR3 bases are TGTGCCAGCAGCCCGATGACAGGGGTAAACACTGAAGCTTTCTTT. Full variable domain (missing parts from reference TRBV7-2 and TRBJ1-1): GAGVSQSPSNKVTEKGKDVELRCDPISGHTALYWYRQSLGQGLEFLIYFQGNSAPDKSGLPSDRFSAERTGGSVSTLTIQRTQQEDSAVYLCASSPMTGVNTEAFFGQGTRLTVV.

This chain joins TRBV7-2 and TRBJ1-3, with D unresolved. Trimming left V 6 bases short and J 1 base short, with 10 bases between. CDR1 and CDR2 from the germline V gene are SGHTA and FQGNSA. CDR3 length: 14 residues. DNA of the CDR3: TGTGCCAGCAGTGTATCGGATTCTGGAAACACCATATATTTT. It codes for CASSVSDSGNTIYF.

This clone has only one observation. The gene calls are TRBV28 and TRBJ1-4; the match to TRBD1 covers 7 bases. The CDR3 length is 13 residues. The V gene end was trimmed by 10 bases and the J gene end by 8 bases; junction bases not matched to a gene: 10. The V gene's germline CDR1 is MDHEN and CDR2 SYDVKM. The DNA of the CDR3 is TGTGCCACATGGGACAGCCTTATGGAAAAACTGTTTTTT. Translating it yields CATWDSLMEKLFF.

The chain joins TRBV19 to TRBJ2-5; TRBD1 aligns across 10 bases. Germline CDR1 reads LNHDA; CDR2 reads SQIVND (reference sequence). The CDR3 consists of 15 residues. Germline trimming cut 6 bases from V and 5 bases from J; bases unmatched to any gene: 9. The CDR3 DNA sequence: TGTGCCAGTAGACCCTCCGGGACAGGGGTGGAGACCCAGTACTTC. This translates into CASRPSGTGVETQYF.

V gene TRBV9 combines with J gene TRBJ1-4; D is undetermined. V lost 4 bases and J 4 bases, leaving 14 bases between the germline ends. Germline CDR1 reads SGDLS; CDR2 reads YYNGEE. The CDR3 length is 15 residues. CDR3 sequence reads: CASSSRPNFNEKLFF. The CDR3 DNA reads TGTGCCAGCAGCTCGAGACCAAACTTTAATGAAAAACTGTTTTTT. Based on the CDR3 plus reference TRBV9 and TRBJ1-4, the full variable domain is DSGVTQTPKHLITATGQRVTLRCSPRSGDLSVYWYQQSLDQGLQFLIQYYNGEERAKGNILERFSAQQFPDLHSELNLSSLELGDSALYFCASSSRPNFNEKLFFGSGTQLSVL.

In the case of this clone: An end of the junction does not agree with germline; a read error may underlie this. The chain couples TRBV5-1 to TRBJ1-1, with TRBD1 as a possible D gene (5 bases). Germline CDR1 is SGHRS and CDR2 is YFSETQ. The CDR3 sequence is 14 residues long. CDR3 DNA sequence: TGCGCCAGCAGCTTGGCAAGGGGAGGTACTGAGGCTTTCTTT. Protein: CASSLARGGTEAFF. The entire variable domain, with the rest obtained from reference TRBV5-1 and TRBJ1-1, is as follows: KAGVTQTPRYLIKTRGQQVTLSCSPISGHRSVSWYQQTPGQGLQFLFEYFSETQRNKGNFPGRFSGRQFSNSRSEMNVSTLELGDSALYLCASSLARGGTEAFFGQGTRLTVV.

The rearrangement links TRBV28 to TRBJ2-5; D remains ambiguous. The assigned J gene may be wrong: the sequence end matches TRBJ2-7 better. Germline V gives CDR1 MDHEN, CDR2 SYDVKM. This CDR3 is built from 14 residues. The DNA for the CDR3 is TGTGCCAGCAGTTTTGTCCTCGTGCCTTACGAGCAGTACTTC. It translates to CASSFVLVPYEQYF.

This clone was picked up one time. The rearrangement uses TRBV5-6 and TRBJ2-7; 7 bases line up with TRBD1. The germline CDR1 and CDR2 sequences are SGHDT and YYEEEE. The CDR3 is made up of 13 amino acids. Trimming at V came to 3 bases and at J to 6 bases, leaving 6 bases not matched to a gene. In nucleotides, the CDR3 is TGTGCCAGCAGCTCGACACAGGGGTTCGAGCAGTACTTC. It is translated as CASSSTQGFEQYF.

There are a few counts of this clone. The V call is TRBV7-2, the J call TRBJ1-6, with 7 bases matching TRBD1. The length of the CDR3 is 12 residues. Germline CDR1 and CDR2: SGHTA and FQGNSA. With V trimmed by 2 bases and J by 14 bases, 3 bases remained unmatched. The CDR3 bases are TGTGCCAGCAGCTTATCGACAGGGTCCCTCCACTTT. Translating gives CASSLSTGSLHF.

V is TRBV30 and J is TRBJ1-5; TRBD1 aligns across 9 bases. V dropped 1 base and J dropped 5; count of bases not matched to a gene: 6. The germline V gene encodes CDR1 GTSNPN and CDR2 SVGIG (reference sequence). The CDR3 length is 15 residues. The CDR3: CAWSEGQGRDQPQHF. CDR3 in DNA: TGTGCCTGGAGTGAGGGACAGGGCAGGGATCAGCCCCAGCATTTT.

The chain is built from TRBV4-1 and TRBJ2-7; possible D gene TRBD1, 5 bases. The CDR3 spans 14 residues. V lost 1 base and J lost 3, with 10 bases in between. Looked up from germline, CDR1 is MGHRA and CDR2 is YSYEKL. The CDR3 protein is CASSQVGQGYEQYF. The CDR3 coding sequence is TGCGCCAGCAGCCAAGTAGGGCAGGGCTACGAGCAGTACTTC.

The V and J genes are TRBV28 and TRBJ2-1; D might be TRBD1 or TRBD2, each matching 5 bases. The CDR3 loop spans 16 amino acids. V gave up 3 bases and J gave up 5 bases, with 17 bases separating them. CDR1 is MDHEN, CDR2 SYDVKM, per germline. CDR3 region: CASSFIGTTINNEQFF. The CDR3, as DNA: TGTGCCAGCAGTTTCATAGGGACCACGATAAACAATGAGCAGTTCTTC.

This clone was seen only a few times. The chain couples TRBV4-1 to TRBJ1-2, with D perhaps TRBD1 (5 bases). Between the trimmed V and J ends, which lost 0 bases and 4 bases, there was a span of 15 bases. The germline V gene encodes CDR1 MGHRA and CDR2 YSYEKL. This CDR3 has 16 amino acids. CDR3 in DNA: TGCGCCAGCAGCCAAGATCTACAAGGGGCCCGCTATGGCTACACCTTC. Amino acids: CASSQDLQGARYGYTF.

CDR3 nucleotide sequence: TGTGCCAGCAGCTTAGTACAAGCGGGGGGGCACTTCTCCTACGAGCAGTACTTC. Amino acids: CASSLVQAGGHFSYEQYF. This chain links TRBV7-2 with TRBJ2-7; TRBD2 agrees at 10 bases. Germline lookup yields CDR1 SGHTA and CDR2 FQGNSA. V lost 1 base, J lost 0 bases, and 9 bases stayed unmatched. The CDR3 has 18 residues.

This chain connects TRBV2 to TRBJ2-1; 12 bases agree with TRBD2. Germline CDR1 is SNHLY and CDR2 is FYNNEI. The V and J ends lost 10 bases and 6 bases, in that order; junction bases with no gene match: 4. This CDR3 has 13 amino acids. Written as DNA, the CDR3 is TGTGCCACGACTAGCGGGGGCCCCAATGAGCAGTTCTTC. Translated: CATTSGGPNEQFF.

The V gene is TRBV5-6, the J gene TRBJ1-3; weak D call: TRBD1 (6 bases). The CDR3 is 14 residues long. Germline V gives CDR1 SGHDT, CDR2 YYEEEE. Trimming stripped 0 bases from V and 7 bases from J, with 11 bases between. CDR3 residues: CASSLGDTWNTIYF. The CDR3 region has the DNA TGTGCCAGCAGCTTGGGGGACACGTGGAACACCATATATTTT.

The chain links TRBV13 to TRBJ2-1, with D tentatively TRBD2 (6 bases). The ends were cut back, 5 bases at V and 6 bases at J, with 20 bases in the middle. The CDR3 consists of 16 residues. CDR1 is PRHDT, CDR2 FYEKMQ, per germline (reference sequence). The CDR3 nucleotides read TGTGCCAGCAGCCCCAAGACTAGGTACGCCGGCAATGAGCAGTTCTTC. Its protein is CASSPKTRYAGNEQFF.

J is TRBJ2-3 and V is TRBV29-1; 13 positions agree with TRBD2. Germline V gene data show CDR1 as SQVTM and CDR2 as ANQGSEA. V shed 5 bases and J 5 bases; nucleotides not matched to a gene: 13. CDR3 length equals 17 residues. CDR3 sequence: CSVNYLRTSGGLDTQYF. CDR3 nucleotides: TGCAGCGTTAACTACCTAAGGACTAGCGGGGGTCTAGATACGCAGTATTTT.

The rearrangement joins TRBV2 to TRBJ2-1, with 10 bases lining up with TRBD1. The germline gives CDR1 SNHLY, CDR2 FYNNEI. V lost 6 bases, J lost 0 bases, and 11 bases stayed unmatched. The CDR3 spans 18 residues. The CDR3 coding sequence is TGTGCCAGCAGCGCCGGGACAGGGGACCCTAGCTCCTACAATGAGCAGTTCTTC. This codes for CASSAGTGDPSSYNEQFF. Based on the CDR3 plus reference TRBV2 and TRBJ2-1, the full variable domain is EPEVTQTPSHQVTQMGQEVILRCVPISNHLYFYWYRQILGQKVEFLVSFYNNEISEKSEIFDDQFSVERPDGSNFTLKIRSTKLEDSAMYFCASSAGTGDPSSYNEQFFGPGTRLTVL.